One sample yielded the 21 T cell receptor beta chains listed below, sequenced in a study of blood T cell repertoires in COVID-19. Assay used: immunoSEQ multiplex PCR; TCRdb lists only in-frame clones, some missing. Here the sample spans about 220,000 clones, 75% to 85% being singletons. Sequencing input: peripheral blood. Every receptor here comes from a woman of 80 years or more with COVID-19, enrolled during active disease.

The rearrangement links TRBV7-2 to TRBJ1-3, with D possibly TRBD1 on 5 matching bases. Germline assignment: CDR1 SGHTA and CDR2 FQGNSA. Trimming pared 5 bases from V and 3 bases from J, leaving 17 bases between. This CDR3 contains 16 residues. This chain's CDR3 is CASSPPGGVYGNTIYF. Written as DNA, the CDR3 is TGTGCCAGCAGCCCCCCGGGAGGGGTGTATGGAAACACCATATATTTT.

The chain couples TRBV5-1 to TRBJ1-2; no firm D call. V was pared by 0 bases and J by 4 bases, with 4 bases between. Germline V gene data show CDR1 as SGHRS and CDR2 as YFSETQ. The CDR3 is 12 amino acids. The CDR3 nucleotides read TGCGCCAGCAGCTTGGCGAGCTATGGCTACACCTTC. Residues: CASSLASYGYTF.

The chain joins TRBV27 to TRBJ1-4; TRBD1 aligns across 7 bases. Germline V lookup: CDR1 MNHEY, CDR2 SMNVEV (reference sequence). The CDR3 extends over 15 amino acids. J was trimmed by 2 bases and V by 6 bases; bases with no gene match: 6. CDR3 DNA: TGTGCCAGCAGGACCCAGACAGGGACTAATGAAAAACTGTTTTTT. It is translated as CASRTQTGTNEKLFF.

The gene calls are TRBV12-5 and TRBJ2-1, with D perhaps matching TRBD1 (6 bases). The CDR3 is made up of 17 amino acids. V shed 0 bases and J shed 8 bases, with 20 bases lying between them. CDR1 is LGHNT and CDR2 is FRNRAP in the germline V gene. CDR3 nucleotide sequence: TGTGCTAGTGGTTTGGTACTGAGGTCAGGGGAGCGATATGAGCAGTTCTTC. Translation: CASGLVLRSGERYEQFF.

The V call is TRBV5-1, the J call TRBJ2-3, with D uncertain. The germline V gene has CDR1 SGHRS and CDR2 YFSETQ. V gave up 1 base and J gave up 2 bases, with 11 bases separating them. The CDR3 spans 15 residues. DNA for the CDR3: TGCGCCAGCAGCTTGATGACTCTAGACACAGATACGCAGTATTTT. This sequence encodes CASSLMTLDTDTQYF.

The rearrangement uses TRBV18 and TRBJ1-5, with D uncertain. CDR3 length: 14 residues. The germline V gene encodes CDR1 KGHSH and CDR2 LQKENI. Trimming stripped 4 bases from V and 7 bases from J, with 14 bases between. In DNA form, the CDR3 reads TGTGCCAGCTCACTTGCGGCCAGTGAGCAGCCCCAGCATTTT. Its protein is CASSLAASEQPQHF.

The chain employs TRBV4-2 and TRBJ2-1; 7 bases fit TRBD2. The length of the CDR3 is 15 residues. The junction had 9 bases not matched to a gene; V was cut back by 4 bases and J by 6 bases. Germline V gene lookup returns CDR1 LGHNA and CDR2 YNFKEQ. CDR3 sequence: CASSRDYLLINEQFF. As DNA, the CDR3 is TGTGCCAGCAGCCGGGACTACCTCTTGATCAATGAGCAGTTCTTC.

CDR3 nucleotide sequence: TGTGCCAGCAGCCAACTGGGACAAGGGACTAACTATGGCTACACCTTC. This translates into CASSQLGQGTNYGYTF. The chain links TRBV4-2 to TRBJ1-2; D perhaps matches TRBD1 (6 bases). The germline V and J ends were trimmed by 2 bases and 0 bases, with 13 bases remaining between them. There are 16 residues in the CDR3. Germline lookup yields CDR1 LGHNA and CDR2 YNFKEQ.

Worth noting for this clone: The sample contains more than one DNA sequence encoding this CDR3. The CDR3 region has the DNA TGCGCCAGCAGCTTAACTAGCGGGACCTACGAGCAGTACTTC. The encoded protein is CASSLTSGTYEQYF. V gene TRBV5-1 combines with J gene TRBJ2-7; TRBD2 aligns across 10 bases. The V gene's germline CDR1 is SGHRS and CDR2 YFSETQ. The trim removed 2 bases at V and 2 bases at J, leaving 1 base unmatched. CDR3 length: 14 amino acids.

The V and J genes are TRBV4-2 and TRBJ2-5; 7 nucleotides agree with TRBD2. With 0 bases clipped from V and 4 bases from J, the junction kept 5 bases outside the gene matches. The CDR3 totals 15 residues. CDR1 and CDR2 (germline): LGHNA, YNFKEQ. As DNA, the CDR3 is TGTGCCAGCAGCCAAGAGGGGGGGTCCAGAGAGACCCAGTACTTC. It codes for CASSQEGGSRETQYF.

The rearrangement links TRBV11-1 to TRBJ1-6; D is ambiguous. The germline gives CDR1 SGHAT, CDR2 FQDESV (reference sequence). Trimming took 3 bases from V and 7 from J, leaving 10 bases between them. CDR3 length: 14 amino acids. DNA for the CDR3: TGTGCCAGCAGCTTGCTACAGCTCAATTCACCCCTCCACTTT. Residues: CASSLLQLNSPLHF. Using reference TRBV11-1 and TRBJ1-6 for the parts outside the CDR3, the full variable domain is EAEVAQSPRYKITEKSQAVAFWCDPISGHATLYWYRQILGQGPELLVQFQDESVVDDSQLPKDRFSAERLKGVDSTLKIQPAELGDSAMYLCASSLLQLNSPLHFGNGTRLTVT.

V is TRBV20-1 and J is TRBJ2-1, with 13 bases lining up with TRBD2. The CDR3 has 16 amino acids. V gave up 3 bases and J gave up 5 bases; unmatched junction bases: 7. Germline CDR1 reads DFQATT; CDR2 reads SNEGSKA (reference sequence). The CDR3, as DNA: TGCAGTGCTAGTTTGGGGACTAGCGGGAAGAACAATGAGCAGTTCTTC. It is translated as CSASLGTSGKNNEQFF.

The chain couples TRBV11-3 to TRBJ2-1; D is perhaps TRBD1 (6 bases). Per the germline V gene, CDR1 is SGHNT and CDR2 is YENEEA. The ends were cut back, 1 base at V and 7 bases at J, with 8 bases in the middle. This CDR3 has 13 residues. CDR3 residues: CASSLVQGNEQFF. The CDR3 region has the DNA TGTGCCAGCAGCTTAGTTCAGGGGAATGAGCAGTTCTTC.

This chain joins TRBV7-2 and TRBJ1-5; 7 bases are shared with TRBD1. The CDR3 contains 16 residues. Trimming at V came to 0 bases and at J to 3 bases, leaving 5 bases not matched to a gene. The V gene's germline CDR1 is SGHTA and CDR2 FQGNSA. CDR3 residues: CASSLAGTDYNQPQHF. The CDR3 bases are TGTGCCAGCAGCTTAGCGGGGACAGACTACAATCAGCCCCAGCATTTT.

The chain is built from TRBV3-1 (or the pseudogene TRBV3-2) and TRBJ1-3; TRBD1 agrees at 7 bases. The CDR3 loop spans 15 amino acids. CDR1 and CDR2 (germline): LGHDT, YNNKEL (reference sequence). V gave up 3 bases and J gave up 4 bases; unmatched junction bases: 6. DNA for the CDR3: TGTGCCAGCAGCCATGGGGACAGACTCGGAAACACCATATATTTT. This translates into CASSHGDRLGNTIYF.

Remarks on this clone: Other nucleotide sequences from this sample produce the same CDR3. The chain carries TRBV7-2 and TRBJ2-3; D might be TRBD2 (5 bases). Germline-derived CDR1 and CDR2 are SGHTA and FQGNSA. This CDR3 contains 13 residues. The V end was cut by 2 bases, the J end by 6 bases, with 9 bases between. The CDR3 region has the DNA TGTGCCAGCAGCTTAACCCGAGGGGATACGCAGTATTTT. It is translated as CASSLTRGDTQYF.

This sequence joins TRBV6-5 and TRBJ1-3; 7 nucleotides match TRBD1. V dropped 6 bases and J dropped 4; count of bases not matched to a gene: 3. This CDR3 region has 13 residues. Germline lookup yields CDR1 MNHEY and CDR2 SVGAGI. CDR3 in DNA: TGTGCCAGCAGCTCGACAGGGGGAAACACCATATATTTT. Residues: CASSSTGGNTIYF.

Here the CDR3 reads CASSLDLTSAKQYF. CDR3 DNA: TGTGCCAGCAGCTTGGACCTGACTAGCGCTAAGCAGTACTTC. The chain has TRBV7-9 and TRBJ2-7; 8 bases are a match to TRBD2. Germline-derived CDR1 and CDR2 are SEHNR and FQNEAQ (reference sequence). This CDR3 has 14 residues. V was pared by 3 bases and J by 8 bases, with 9 bases of the junction left unmatched.

J is TRBJ1-2 and V is TRBV3-1 (or the pseudogene TRBV3-2); D not resolved. V was clipped by 4 bases and J by 4 bases, with 16 bases between them. The CDR3 loop spans 15 amino acids. Germline V lookup: CDR1 LGHDT, CDR2 YNNKEL (reference sequence). Here the CDR3 DNA reads TGTGCCAGCAGCCCGAACGCCGGGAGCCTCTATGGCTACACCTTC. This gives the protein CASSPNAGSLYGYTF.

This chain links TRBV30 with TRBJ2-5; 7 nucleotides match TRBD2. J lost 5 bases, V lost 1 base, and 10 bases had no gene match. The CDR3 is 15 residues long. Germline V gene sequence: CDR1 GTSNPN, CDR2 SVGIG (reference sequence). CDR3 amino acids: CAWSASGPRGETQYF. In DNA, the CDR3 is TGTGCCTGGAGTGCTAGCGGCCCCCGCGGGGAGACCCAGTACTTC.

This chain joins TRBV6-5 and TRBJ1-1; 8 bases align to TRBD1. Germline V gene lookup returns CDR1 MNHEY and CDR2 SVGAGI. The CDR3 has 14 amino acids. Losses at the gene ends were 6 bases for V and 0 bases for J; bases not matched to a gene: 3. CDR3 bases: TGTGCCAGCAGGCCACAGGGGGTGAACACTGAAGCTTTCTTT. Its protein product is CASRPQGVNTEAFF.